Sequencing of this T cell receptor beta chain was carried out in a study of neurological immune-mediated disorders. General study findings and limits: Private repertoires in all groups were suggested by the absence of shared CDR3 amino acid sequences among expanded clones across subjects.

The time point here: technical triplicate 2. V was shortened by 1 base and J by 3 bases, with 12 bases between the two germline ends. CDR1 is DFQATT, CDR2 SNEGSKA, per germline (reference sequence). The CDR3 has 15 residues. This clonotype was counted ten times or more. Antigen unknown. Synthesis of cDNA used 5'RACE (with 10-nucleotide random UMIs). One entry per CDR3 protein results from TCRdb running MiXCR on the 5' RACE reads. The sample lists more than 50,000 distinct CDR3 sequences, under 30% seen once, with about 5% in the top ten. The receptor was isolated from a man aged 60 to 75 with HTLV-1-associated myelopathy (HAM/TSP). Sequencing input: PBMCs. The chain is built from TRBV20-1 and TRBJ2-2; D is unresolved. The CDR3 region is CSARVLGLDTGELFF. The CDR3 DNA follows: TGCAGTGCTAGAGTCCTAGGATTAGACACCGGGGAGCTGTTTTTT.